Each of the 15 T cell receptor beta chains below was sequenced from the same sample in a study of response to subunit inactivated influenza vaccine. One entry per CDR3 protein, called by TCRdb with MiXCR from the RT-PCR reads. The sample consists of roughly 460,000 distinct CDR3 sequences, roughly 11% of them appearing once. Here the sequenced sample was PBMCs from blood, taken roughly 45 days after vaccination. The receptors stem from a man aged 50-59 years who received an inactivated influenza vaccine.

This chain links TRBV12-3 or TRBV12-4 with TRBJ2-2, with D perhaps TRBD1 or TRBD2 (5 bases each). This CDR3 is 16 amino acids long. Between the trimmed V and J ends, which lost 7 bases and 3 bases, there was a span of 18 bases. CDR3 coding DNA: TGTGCCAGCACGGGGCTCCCGGTTGTGGACACCGGGGAGCTGTTTTTT. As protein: CASTGLPVVDTGELFF.

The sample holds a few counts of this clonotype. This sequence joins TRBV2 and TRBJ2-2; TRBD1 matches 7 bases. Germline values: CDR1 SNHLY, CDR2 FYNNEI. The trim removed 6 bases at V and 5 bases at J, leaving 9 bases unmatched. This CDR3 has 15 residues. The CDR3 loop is CASSLFLQGTGELFF. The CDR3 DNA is TGTGCCAGCAGCTTATTTCTACAGGGGACCGGGGAGCTGTTTTTT.

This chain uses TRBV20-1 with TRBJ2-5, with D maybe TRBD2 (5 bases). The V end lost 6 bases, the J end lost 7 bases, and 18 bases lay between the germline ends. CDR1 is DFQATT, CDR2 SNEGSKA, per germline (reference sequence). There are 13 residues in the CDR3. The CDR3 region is CSASLSGVPTQYF. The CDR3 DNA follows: TGCAGTGCAAGCTTGTCCGGGGTCCCGACCCAGTACTTC.

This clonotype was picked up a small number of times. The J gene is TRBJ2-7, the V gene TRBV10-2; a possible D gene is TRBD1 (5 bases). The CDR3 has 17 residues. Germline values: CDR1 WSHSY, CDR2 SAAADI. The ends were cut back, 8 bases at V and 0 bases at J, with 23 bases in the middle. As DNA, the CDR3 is TGCGCCAGCGGGGCGATAGACAGAAGTCTTTTCTCCTACGAGCAGTACTTC. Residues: CASGAIDRSLFSYEQYF.

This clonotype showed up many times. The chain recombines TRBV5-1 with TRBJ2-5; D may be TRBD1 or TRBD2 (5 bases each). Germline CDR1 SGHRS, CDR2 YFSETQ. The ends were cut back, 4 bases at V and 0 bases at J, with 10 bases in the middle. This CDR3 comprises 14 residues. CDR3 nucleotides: TGCGCCAGCAGCAGGGGACCGTACCAAGAGACCCAGTACTTC. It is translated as CASSRGPYQETQYF. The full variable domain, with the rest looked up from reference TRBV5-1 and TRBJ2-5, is KAGVTQTPRYLIKTRGQQVTLSCSPISGHRSVSWYQQTPGQGLQFLFEYFSETQRNKGNFPGRFSGRQFSNSRSEMNVSTLELGDSALYLCASSRGPYQETQYFGPGTRLLVL.

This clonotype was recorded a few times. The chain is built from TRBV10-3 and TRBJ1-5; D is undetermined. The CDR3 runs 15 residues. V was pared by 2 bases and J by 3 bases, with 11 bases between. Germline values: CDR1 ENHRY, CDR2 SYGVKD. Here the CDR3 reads CAISEGREFNQPQHF. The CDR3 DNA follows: TGTGCCATCAGTGAGGGGAGGGAATTCAATCAGCCCCAGCATTTT.

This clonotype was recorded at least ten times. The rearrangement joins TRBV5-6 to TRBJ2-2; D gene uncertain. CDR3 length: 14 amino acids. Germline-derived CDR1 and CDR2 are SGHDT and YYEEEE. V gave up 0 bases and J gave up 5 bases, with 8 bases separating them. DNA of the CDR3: TGTGCCAGCAGCTTGGTTTCTGGGACCGGGGAGCTGTTTTTT. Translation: CASSLVSGTGELFF.

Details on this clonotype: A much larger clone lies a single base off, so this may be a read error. This CDR3 reads CASSDPDSRRNEQFF. In nucleotides, the CDR3 is TGCGCCAGCAGCGACCCCGACTCGAGAAGGAATGAGCAGTTCTTC. V and J are TRBV5-1 and TRBJ2-1, with D uncertain. This CDR3 comprises 15 residues. V lost 4 bases, J lost 7 bases, and 18 bases lay in between. Per germline, CDR1 SGHRS and CDR2 YFSETQ.

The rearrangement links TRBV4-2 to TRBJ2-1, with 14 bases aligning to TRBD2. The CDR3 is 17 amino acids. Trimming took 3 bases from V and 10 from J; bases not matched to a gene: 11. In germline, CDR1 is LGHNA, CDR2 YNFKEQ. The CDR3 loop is CASSQTSGRVDRQEQFF. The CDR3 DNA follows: TGTGCCAGCAGCCAGACTAGCGGGAGGGTGGATCGTCAGGAGCAGTTCTTC.

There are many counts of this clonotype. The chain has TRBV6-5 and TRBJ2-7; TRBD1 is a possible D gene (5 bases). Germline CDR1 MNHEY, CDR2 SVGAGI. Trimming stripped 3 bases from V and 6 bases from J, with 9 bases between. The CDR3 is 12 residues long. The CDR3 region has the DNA TGTGCCAGCAGTTATTCAGGGTTCGAGCAGTACTTC. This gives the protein CASSYSGFEQYF.

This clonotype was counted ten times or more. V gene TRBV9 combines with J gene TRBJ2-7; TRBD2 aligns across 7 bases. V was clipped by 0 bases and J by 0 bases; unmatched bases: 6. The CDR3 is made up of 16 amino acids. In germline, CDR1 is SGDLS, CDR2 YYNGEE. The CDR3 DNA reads TGTGCCAGCAGCGTAGGTCCTAGCGGTAACTCCTACGAGCAGTACTTC. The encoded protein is CASSVGPSGNSYEQYF.

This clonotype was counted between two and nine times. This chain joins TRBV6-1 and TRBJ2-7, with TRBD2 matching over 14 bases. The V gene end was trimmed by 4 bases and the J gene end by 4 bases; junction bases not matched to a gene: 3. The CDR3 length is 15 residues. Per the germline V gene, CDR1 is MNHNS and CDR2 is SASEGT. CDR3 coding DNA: TGTGCCAGCAGTGGGGGACTAGCGGGAGAGTACGAGCAGTACTTC. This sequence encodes CASSGGLAGEYEQYF.

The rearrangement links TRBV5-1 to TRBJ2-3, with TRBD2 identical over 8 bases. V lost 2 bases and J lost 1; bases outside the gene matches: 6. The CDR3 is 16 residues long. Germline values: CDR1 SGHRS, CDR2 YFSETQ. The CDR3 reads CASSFGGGPGTDTQYF. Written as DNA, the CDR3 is TGCGCCAGCAGCTTTGGCGGGGGGCCTGGCACAGATACGCAGTATTTT.

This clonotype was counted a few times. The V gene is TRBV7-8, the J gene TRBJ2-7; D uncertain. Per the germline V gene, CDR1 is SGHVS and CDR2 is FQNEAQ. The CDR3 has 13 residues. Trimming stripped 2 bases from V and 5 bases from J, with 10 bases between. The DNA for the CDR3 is TGTGCCAGCAGCTTAACGGGCCCCCACGAGCAGTACTTC. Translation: CASSLTGPHEQYF.

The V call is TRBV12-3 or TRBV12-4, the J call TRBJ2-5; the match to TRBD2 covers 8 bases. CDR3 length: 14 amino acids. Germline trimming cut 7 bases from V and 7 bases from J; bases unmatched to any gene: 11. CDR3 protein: CASTPGLGVRTQYF. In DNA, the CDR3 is TGTGCCAGCACCCCGGGACTAGGGGTTCGGACCCAGTACTTC.